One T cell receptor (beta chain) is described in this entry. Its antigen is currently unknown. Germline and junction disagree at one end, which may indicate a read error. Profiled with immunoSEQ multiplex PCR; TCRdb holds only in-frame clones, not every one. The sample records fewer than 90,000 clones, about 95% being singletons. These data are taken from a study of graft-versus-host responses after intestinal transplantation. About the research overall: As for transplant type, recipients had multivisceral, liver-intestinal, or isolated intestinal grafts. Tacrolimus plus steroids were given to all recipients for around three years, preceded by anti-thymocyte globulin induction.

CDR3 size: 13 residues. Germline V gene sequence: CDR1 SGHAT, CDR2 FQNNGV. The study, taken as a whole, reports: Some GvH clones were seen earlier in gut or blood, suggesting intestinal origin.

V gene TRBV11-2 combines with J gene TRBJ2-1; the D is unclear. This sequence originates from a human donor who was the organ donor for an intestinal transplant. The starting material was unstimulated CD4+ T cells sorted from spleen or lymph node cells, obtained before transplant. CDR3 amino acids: CASSLGLNNEQFF. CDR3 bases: TGTGCCAGCAGTTTAGGTTTAAACAATGAGCAGTTCTTC. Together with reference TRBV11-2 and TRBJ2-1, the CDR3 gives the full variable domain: EAGVAQSPRYKIIEKRQSVAFWCNPISGHATLYWYQQILGQGPKLLIQFQNNGVVDDSQLPKDRFSAERLKGVDSTLKIQPAKLEDSAVYLCASSLGLNNEQFFGPGTRLTVL.